These 19 T cell receptor beta chains came from one sample sequenced in a study of T cell responses to AZD1222 COVID-19 vaccine. Produced via immunoSEQ multiplex PCR; TCRdb's table is partial and in-frame only. The table shows approximately 220,000 clones, with about 93% occurring only once. The starting material was peripheral blood, obtained on day 0 of MenACWY control vaccination. The receptors were gathered from an adult in good health.

J is TRBJ2-5 and V is TRBV19; D perhaps matches TRBD1 (5 bases). Germline V gene sequence: CDR1 LNHDA, CDR2 SQIVND (reference sequence). The CDR3 contains 13 residues. Trimming cost V 3 bases and J 7 bases, with 12 bases left between them. The CDR3 loop is CASSISSQGTQYF. The CDR3 DNA follows: TGTGCCAGTAGTATTTCTAGTCAGGGGACCCAGTACTTC. The full variable domain, completed using reference TRBV19 and TRBJ2-5, is DGGITQSPKYLFRKEGQNVTLSCEQNLNHDAMYWYRQDPGQGLRLIYYSQIVNDFQKGDIAEGYSVSREKKESFPLTVTSAQKNPTAFYLCASSISSQGTQYFGPGTRLLVL.

CDR3 in DNA: TGTGCCAGCAGCTTACTCGGGACTAGCGGGGGCTCGGAGACCCAGTACTTC. Protein product: CASSLLGTSGGSETQYF. The chain combines TRBV7-3 with TRBJ2-5, with 14 bases aligning to TRBD2. This CDR3 spans 17 amino acids. Trimming removed 2 bases from V and 5 bases from J; junction bases left unmatched: 7. CDR1 is SGHTA and CDR2 is FQGTGA in the germline V gene.

The chain joins TRBV29-1 to TRBJ1-6, with 9 bases fitting TRBD1. CDR3 length equals 14 residues. CDR1 and CDR2 (germline): SQVTM, ANQGSEA. The J segment lost 7 bases and the V segment lost 6 bases, leaving 7 bases of the junction unmatched. CDR3 DNA: TGCAGCGTAAGGACAGGGGCAGGAAATTCACCCCTCCACTTT. As protein: CSVRTGAGNSPLHF.

This clone came up once. The CDR3 bases are TGTGCCAGCAGCAACAGGGAAATGGGCAATCAGCCCCAGCATTTT. Protein product: CASSNREMGNQPQHF. The chain carries TRBV6-5 and TRBJ1-5, with a tentative D call TRBD1 (6 bases). V was clipped by 6 bases and J by 2 bases, with 14 bases between them. CDR3 length: 15 amino acids. The germline CDR1 and CDR2 sequences are MNHEY and SVGAGI.

The rearrangement uses TRBV3-1 (or the pseudogene TRBV3-2) and TRBJ2-1, with unresolved D. Germline values: CDR1 LGHDT, CDR2 YNNKEL (reference sequence). Trimming took 3 bases from V and 15 from J, leaving 15 bases between them. The CDR3 has 12 residues. CDR3 amino acids: CASSQAFHLRFF. CDR3 nucleotides: TGTGCCAGCAGCCAGGCATTTCACCTGAGGTTCTTC.

This chain uses TRBV13 with TRBJ1-5; D gene uncertain. V was pared by 0 bases and J by 6 bases, with 12 bases between. Germline CDR1 PRHDT, CDR2 FYEKMQ (reference sequence). The CDR3 runs 15 residues. CDR3 DNA sequence: TGTGCCAGCAGCTTAGGTCCTGGGATAGGTCAGCCCCAGCATTTT. As protein: CASSLGPGIGQPQHF.

This sequence joins TRBV4-3 and TRBJ2-6, with D maybe TRBD1 (6 bases). Germline V gives CDR1 LGHNA, CDR2 YSLEER. Trimming left V 3 bases short and J 2 bases short, with 14 bases between. This CDR3 has 17 residues. The CDR3 protein is CASSQEWTVAGANVLTF. The CDR3 DNA sequence: TGCGCCAGCAGCCAGGAATGGACAGTAGCTGGGGCCAACGTCCTGACTTTC.

This clone was seen only once. The chain links TRBV2 to TRBJ1-1; 9 bases are shared with TRBD1. Per the germline V gene, CDR1 is SNHLY and CDR2 is FYNNEI. V shed 11 bases, J shed 6 bases, and the junction held 13 bases outside the gene matches. The CDR3 spans 14 residues. CDR3 sequence reads: CARQKTGGGAEAFF. CDR3 coding DNA: TGTGCCCGCCAAAAAACAGGGGGCGGCGCTGAAGCTTTCTTT.

This rearrangement joins TRBV7-9 to TRBJ2-1; D is ambiguous. CDR1 SEHNR and CDR2 FQNEAQ come from the germline V gene (reference sequence). This CDR3 region has 14 residues. With 4 bases removed from V and 0 bases from J, the gap between germline ends came to 7 bases. CDR3 bases: TGTGCCAGCAGCTCGGCTAGCTCCTACAATGAGCAGTTCTTC. This encodes CASSSASSYNEQFF.

The chain is built from TRBV5-1 and TRBJ1-2, with a weak D call TRBD1 (6 bases). Germline CDR1 SGHRS, CDR2 YFSETQ. Trimming stripped 4 bases from V and 2 bases from J, with 12 bases between. CDR3 length equals 14 residues. This CDR3 is CASSPQQGNYGYTF. The CDR3 DNA follows: TGCGCCAGCAGCCCCCAACAGGGAAACTATGGCTACACCTTC.

CDR3 in DNA: TGTGCCAGCAGTATCCTAGGGAGGGGCAGAAATTCACCCCTCCACTTT. This gives the protein CASSILGRGRNSPLHF. The chain links TRBV2 to TRBJ1-6, with a possible D match to TRBD1 (5 bases). The CDR3 is 16 amino acids. Trimming removed 5 bases at V and 7 bases at J, with 18 bases between. Germline V gene data show CDR1 as SNHLY and CDR2 as FYNNEI.

The rearrangement links TRBV7-2 to TRBJ2-5, with TRBD2 matching over 8 bases. The trim removed 0 bases at V and 2 bases at J, leaving 11 bases unmatched. Germline assignment: CDR1 SGHTA and CDR2 FQGNSA. The CDR3 has 18 amino acids. CDR3 DNA sequence: TGTGCCAGCAGCTTAGCGGACCGGGGGGGCCCCCAGCAAGAGACCCAGTACTTC. It codes for CASSLADRGGPQQETQYF.

As for this clone: This CDR3 is also generated by other DNA sequences in the sample. The gene calls are TRBV12-3 or TRBV12-4 and TRBJ1-5; D is unresolved. The length of the CDR3 is 13 residues. Trimming left V 6 bases short and J 5 bases short, with 11 bases between. CDR3 in DNA: TGTGCCAGCAGCCCCGACCGTTATCAGCCCCAGCATTTT. Translation gives CASSPDRYQPQHF.

The CDR3 DNA reads as TGTGCCAGCAGCGGAACAGGGGTCACCGGGGAGCTGTTTTTT. Protein: CASSGTGVTGELFF. The chain combines TRBV5-8 with TRBJ2-2; TRBD1 aligns across 7 bases. J was trimmed by 4 bases and V by 4 bases; bases with no gene match: 4. CDR1 and CDR2 from the germline V gene are SGHTS and YDEGEE. The CDR3 sequence is 14 residues long.

V usage is TRBV11-2 and J usage is TRBJ1-5; maybe TRBD1 (6 bases). The CDR3 consists of 19 residues. V was cut by 1 base and J by 0 bases, with 19 bases left in between. Germline V gene lookup returns CDR1 SGHAT and CDR2 FQNNGV. The CDR3 loop reads CASSLGVRGGYNSNQPQHF. DNA for the CDR3: TGTGCCAGCAGCTTAGGTGTCAGGGGTGGATATAATAGCAATCAGCCCCAGCATTTT.

The chain recombines TRBV12-3 or TRBV12-4 with TRBJ2-7, with D maybe TRBD2 (6 bases). This CDR3 spans 12 amino acids. V lost 6 bases and J lost 4, with 10 bases in between. Written as DNA, the CDR3 is TGTGCCAGCAGGGGACTTTCGTACGAGCAGTACTTC. This codes for CASRGLSYEQYF.

The V gene is TRBV4-1, the J gene TRBJ1-4, with 9 bases aligning to TRBD1. This CDR3 has 15 residues. Trimming cost V 2 bases and J 7 bases; bases outside gene matches: 5. CDR1 MGHRA and CDR2 YSYEKL come from the germline V gene. CDR3 loop: CASSQQTGGTEKLFF. CDR3 coding DNA: TGCGCCAGCAGCCAACAAACAGGGGGCACTGAAAAACTGTTTTTT.

The V gene is TRBV5-1, the J gene TRBJ2-1; TRBD2 matches at 11 bases. The V gene's germline CDR1 is SGHRS and CDR2 YFSETQ. After removal of 5 bases from V and 7 bases from J, the junction contained 8 bases not matched to a gene. CDR3 length: 15 residues. CDR3 residues: CASSIGTSGGNEQFF. The CDR3 bases are TGCGCCAGCAGTATTGGAACTAGCGGGGGTAATGAGCAGTTCTTC.

About this clone: Distinct nucleotide sequences in the sample also encode this CDR3. The chain recombines TRBV7-9 with TRBJ1-1; no definite D call. CDR1 and CDR2 from the germline V gene are SEHNR and FQNEAQ (reference sequence). The CDR3 has 11 residues. Trimming cost V 3 bases and J 7 bases, with 6 bases left between them. CDR3 in DNA: TGTGCCAGCAGCTTGGACGGTGAAGCTTTCTTT. It encodes CASSLDGEAFF.